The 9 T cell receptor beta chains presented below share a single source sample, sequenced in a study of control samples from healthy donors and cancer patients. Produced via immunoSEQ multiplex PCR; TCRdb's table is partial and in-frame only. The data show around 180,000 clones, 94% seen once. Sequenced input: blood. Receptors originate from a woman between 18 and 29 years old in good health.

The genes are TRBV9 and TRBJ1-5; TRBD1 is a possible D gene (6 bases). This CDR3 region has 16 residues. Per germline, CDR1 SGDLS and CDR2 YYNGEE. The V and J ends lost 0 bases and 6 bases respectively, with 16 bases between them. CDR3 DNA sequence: TGTGCCAGCAGCGTAGACCATCCTCAGGGGCCTCAGCCCCAGCATTTT. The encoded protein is CASSVDHPQGPQPQHF.

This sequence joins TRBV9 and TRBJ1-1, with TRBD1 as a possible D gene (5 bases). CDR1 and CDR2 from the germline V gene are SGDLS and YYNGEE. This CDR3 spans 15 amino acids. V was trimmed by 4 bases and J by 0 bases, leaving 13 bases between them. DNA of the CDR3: TGTGCCAGCAGCCCACGACAGACAGTGAACACTGAAGCTTTCTTT. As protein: CASSPRQTVNTEAFF.

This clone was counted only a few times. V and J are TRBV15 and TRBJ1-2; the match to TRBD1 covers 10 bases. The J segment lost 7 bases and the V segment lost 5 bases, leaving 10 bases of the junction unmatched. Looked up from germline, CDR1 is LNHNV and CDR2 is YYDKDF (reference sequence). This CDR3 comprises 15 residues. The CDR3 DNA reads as TGTGCCACCAGCTCAATTGACAGGGGGCGGTTTGGCTACACCTTC. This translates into CATSSIDRGRFGYTF.

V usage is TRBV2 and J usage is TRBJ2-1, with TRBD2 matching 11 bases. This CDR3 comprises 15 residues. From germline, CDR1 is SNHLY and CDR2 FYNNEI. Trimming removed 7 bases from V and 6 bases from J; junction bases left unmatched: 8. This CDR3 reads CASTEGLAAVNEQFF. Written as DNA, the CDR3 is TGTGCCAGCACCGAGGGACTAGCGGCCGTCAATGAGCAGTTCTTC.

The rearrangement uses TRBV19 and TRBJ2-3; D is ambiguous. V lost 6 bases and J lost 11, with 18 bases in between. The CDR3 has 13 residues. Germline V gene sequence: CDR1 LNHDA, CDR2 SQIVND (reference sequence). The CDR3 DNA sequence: TGTGCCAGTAGGGTGGCCCAGTCTTTCGTGCAGTATTTT. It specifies CASRVAQSFVQYF.

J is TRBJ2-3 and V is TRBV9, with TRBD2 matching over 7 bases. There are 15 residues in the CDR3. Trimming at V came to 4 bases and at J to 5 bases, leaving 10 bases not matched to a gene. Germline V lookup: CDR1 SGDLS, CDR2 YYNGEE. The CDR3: CASSLRGGRGDTQYF. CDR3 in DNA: TGTGCCAGCAGCCTCCGCGGGGGAAGGGGAGATACGCAGTATTTT.

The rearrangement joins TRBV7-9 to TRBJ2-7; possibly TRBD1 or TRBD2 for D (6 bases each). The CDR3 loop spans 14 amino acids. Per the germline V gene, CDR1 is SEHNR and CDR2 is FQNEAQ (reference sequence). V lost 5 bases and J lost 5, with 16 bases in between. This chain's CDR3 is CASSHPGGFNEQYF. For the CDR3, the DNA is TGTGCCAGCAGCCACCCCGGGGGCTTCAACGAGCAGTACTTC.

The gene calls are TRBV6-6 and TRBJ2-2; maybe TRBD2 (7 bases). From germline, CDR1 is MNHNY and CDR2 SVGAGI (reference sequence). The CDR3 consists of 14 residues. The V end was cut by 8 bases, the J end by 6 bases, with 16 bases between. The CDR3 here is CASHRQAGAGELFF. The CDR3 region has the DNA TGTGCCAGCCACAGACAGGCGGGGGCCGGGGAGCTGTTTTTT.

The CDR3 is CASSPAQVAKNIQYF. The DNA of the CDR3 is TGTGCCAGCAGCCCAGCACAAGTAGCCAAAAACATTCAGTACTTC. This chain connects TRBV7-9 to TRBJ2-4, with unresolved D. V lost 5 bases and J 0 bases, leaving 11 bases between the germline ends. The CDR3 consists of 15 residues. Per germline, CDR1 SEHNR and CDR2 FQNEAQ (reference sequence).